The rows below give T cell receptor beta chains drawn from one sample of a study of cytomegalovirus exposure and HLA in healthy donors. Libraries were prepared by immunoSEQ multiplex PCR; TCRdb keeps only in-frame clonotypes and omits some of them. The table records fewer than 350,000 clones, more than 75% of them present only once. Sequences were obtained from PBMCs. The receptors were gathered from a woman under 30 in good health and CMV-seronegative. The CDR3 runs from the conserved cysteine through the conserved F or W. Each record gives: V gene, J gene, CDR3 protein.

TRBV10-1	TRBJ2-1	CASSESTGTGYNEQFF
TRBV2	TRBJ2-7	CASLTSRSEQYF
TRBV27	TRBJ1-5	CASSPDRGNQPQHF
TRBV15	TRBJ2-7	CATTGGEIGGRGIGYEQYF
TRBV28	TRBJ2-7	CASSLVASGSYEQYF
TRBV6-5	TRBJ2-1	CASSKKAGGPREQFF
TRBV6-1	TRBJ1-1	CASSEEDRRTEAFF
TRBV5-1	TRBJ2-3	CASSFGGLAGPTDTQYF
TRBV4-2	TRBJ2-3	CASSQVGGGLSTDTQYF
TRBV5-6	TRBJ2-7	CASSPPLAGLGEQYF
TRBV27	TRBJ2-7	CAISLSGRWTYEQYF
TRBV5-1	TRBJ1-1	CASSPAGTGLGTEAFF
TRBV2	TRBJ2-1	CASSETGVTGLYNEQFF